This is a list of T cell receptor beta chains from one sample in a study of cytomegalovirus exposure and HLA in healthy donors. Assay: immunoSEQ multiplex PCR; the TCRdb copy retains only in-frame clones and omits some. The sample table includes under 200,000 clones. The sequencing sample was made of PBMCs. These TCRs come from a man aged 25 to 45 in good health and CMV-seronegative. CDR3s include the opening cysteine and the closing phenylalanine or tryptophan.

v_gene	len	CDR3aa
TRBV19	17	CASTPAGGYSGANVLTF
TRBV5-6	11	CASTFQDTQYF
TRBV6-5	14	CASSYSAGVDTQYF
TRBV7-9	15	CANSVFGDTGNTIYF
TRBV5-4	14	CASSLGQGRETQYF
TRBV9	15	CASSVGQQADTEAFF
TRBV12-1	16	CASSSAGLALQCGQFF
TRBV28	14	CASSTGGGYQPQHF
TRBV11-3	14	CASSLGGSYVGYTF
TRBV5-1	16	CASTPGQGALGTEAFF
TRBV9	14	CASSVGQHQETQYF
TRBV21-1	18	CASSTRTSGWGKERTQYF
TRBV7-2	15	CASSLFQGMFTPQHF
TRBV5-4	15	CASSGLAGEFYEQYF
TRBV5-1	15	CASSLGTGPAYEQYF
TRBV29-1	14	CSVMTGANTGELFF
TRBV7-9	14	CASSRQGAGYGYTF
TRBV18	13	CASSLPGADTQYF
TRBV6-1	13	CASSDPPAYEQYF
TRBV15	15	CATSRDPGYQETQYF
TRBV27	14	CASSFKDSSYEQYF
TRBV5-8	14	CASSLAGSGNTIYF
TRBV4-1	16	CASSPRGTARDNEQFF
TRBV18	16	CASSPTTSGRNNEQFF
TRBV21-1	15	CASNFLAEGTDTQYF
TRBV10-3	15	CAISESQGAGEKLFF
TRBV2	18	CASSEGGPGQGGINEQFF
TRBV11-2	18	CASSAWSGLAGARGEQYF
TRBV7-9	14	CASSSQVLGTEAFF
TRBV5-8	18	CASMPGQGLGESHETQYF
TRBV13	18	CASSPLGQGGLTGNTIYF
TRBV7-9	16	CASSLGVGTSTDTQYF
TRBV29-1	13	CSTRQGDGTEAFF
TRBV7-9	17	CASSLSELAGVGNEQFF
TRBV29-1	12	CSVGQGGTEAFF
TRBV5-4	14	CASSLEGGKQPQHF
TRBV27	11	CASSSNVAQYF
TRBV18	14	CASSPQGWDTEAFF
TRBV6-5	12	CASSEGLMSQYF
TRBV2	15	CASIRQGDYTDTQYF
TRBV19	20	CASSIIPSQGATLGDEKLFF
TRBV7-2	14	CASSLAGTRGEQFF
TRBV19	14	CASSSQGENTEAFF
TRBV6-5	13	CASSYSTRGELFF
TRBV5-1	16	CASSLGGGFSGNTIYF
TRBV28	13	CASRQGMGTEAFF
TRBV4-1	15	CASSRTSGPYNEQFF
TRBV10-3	15	CAISESGGYQYEQYF
TRBV6-4	15	CASSDSTSGSNEQFF
TRBV5-5	12	CASSFNRDTQYF
TRBV7-9	11	CASSLNEKLFF
TRBV29-1	14	CSVEERENQETQYF
TRBV30	10	CAWGSYGYTF
TRBV13	16	CASSLGAGAGPYEQYF
TRBV19	15	CATQFGPRSNQPQHF